Below, 20 T cell receptor beta chains from the same sample are listed, as sequenced in a study of breast tumors, draining lymph nodes, adjacent tissues (dated by TCRdb to the mid-2010s). Library generation was performed with multiplex PCR. Instrument on record: Illumina HiSeq 2000. The public sequencing data were trimmed at Q25 with fastp and processed into clonotypes with MiXCR by TCRdb, which kept only in-frame beta chains. All rows with the same CDR3 protein become a single entry with the most common DNA and genes. The sample records 150,000 to 250,000 distinct CDR3 sequences, approximately 31% of which are singletons. The ten biggest clones cover 4.3% of the sample. Lymph node samples were obtained from the axillary draining lymph nodes of breast cancer patients. Sequenced sample: axillary lymph node tissue. The source of these receptors is a female donor with breast cancer. Some clones in this sample may be carry-over from other donors' samples.

This clonotype was counted many times. The rearrangement links TRBV7-3 to TRBJ2-1; a weak D match, TRBD2 (5 bases). The CDR3 is made up of 14 amino acids. Germline lookup yields CDR1 SGHTA and CDR2 FQGTGA. Trimming cost V 10 bases and J 0 bases, with 13 bases left between them. CDR3 DNA sequence: TGTGCCACCAGAGGGCCTGTCTCCTACAATGAGCAGTTCTTC. This sequence encodes CATRGPVSYNEQFF.

Concerning this clonotype: A much larger clone lies a single base off, so this may be a read error. The CDR3 ends on some other residue instead of the conserved phenylalanine or tryptophan, so this is likely a read error. The genes are TRBV7-9 and TRBJ2-1, with TRBD2 as a possible D gene (6 bases). Trimming took off 1 base at V and 7 bases at J, with 8 bases between the two ends. CDR1 is SEHNR and CDR2 is FQNEAQ in the germline V gene (reference sequence). This CDR3 spans 13 amino acids. Here the CDR3 DNA reads TGTGCCAGCAGCTTAGTAGCGGATAATGAGCAGTTCCTC. As protein: CASSLVADNEQFL.

At least ten counts were recorded for this clonotype. This chain uses TRBV5-1 with TRBJ2-5, with TRBD1 matching over 8 bases. V trimming: 4 bases; J trimming: 3 bases; junction bases outside the gene matches: 5. The CDR3 is made up of 14 amino acids. CDR1 is SGHRS, CDR2 YFSETQ, per germline. CDR3 in amino acids: CASSQGQAEETQYF. The CDR3 DNA reads as TGCGCCAGCAGCCAGGGACAGGCAGAAGAGACCCAGTACTTC.

With respect to this clonotype: A much larger clone sits a single nucleotide away, making a read error possible. J is TRBJ2-2 and V is TRBV30, with D perhaps assigned TRBD1 or TRBD2 (5 bases each). Germline V gene sequence: CDR1 GTSNPN, CDR2 SVGIG (reference sequence). Trimming took 5 bases from V and 4 from J, leaving 5 bases between them. The CDR3 is 11 residues long. In nucleotides, the CDR3 is TGTGCCTGGGGGGGCACCGGGGAGCTGTTTTTT. Translating it yields CAWGGTGELFF. The full variable domain, in which reference TRBV30 and TRBJ2-2 provide the parts outside the CDR3, is SQTIHQWPATLVQPVGSPLSLECTVEGTSNPNLYWYRQAAGRGLQLLFYSVGIGQISSEVPQNLSASRPQDRQFILSSKKLLLSDSGFYLCAWGGTGELFFGEGSRLTVL.

This clonotype was seen repeatedly, ten times or more. The DNA of the CDR3 is TGCAGTGCCGCCCGCTCTTCTAGCGGGACCAACTACAATGAGCAGTTCTTC. Its protein is CSAARSSSGTNYNEQFF. This chain joins TRBV20-1 and TRBJ2-1; TRBD2 agrees at 9 bases. Trimming removed 6 bases from V and 3 bases from J; junction bases left unmatched: 15. Germline V lookup: CDR1 DFQATT, CDR2 SNEGSKA (reference sequence). The CDR3 sequence is 17 residues long.

The chain combines TRBV2 with TRBJ2-7; TRBD2 is a possible D gene (7 bases). This CDR3 is built from 15 residues. Germline V gene lookup returns CDR1 SNHLY and CDR2 FYNNEI. V gave up 7 bases and J gave up 3 bases, with 19 bases separating them. CDR3 nucleotides: TGTGCCAGCACCCCCGGGGGCGGGGGCAACTACGAGCAGTACTTC. Protein sequence: CASTPGGGGNYEQYF.

This clonotype was picked up many times. This chain joins TRBV7-8 and TRBJ2-5; D is uncertain. This CDR3 is 13 amino acids long. V lost 2 bases and J 1 base, leaving 5 bases between the germline ends. The germline gives CDR1 SGHVS, CDR2 FQNEAQ. DNA for the CDR3: TGTGCCAGCAGCTTATTTAGCCAAGAGACCCAGTACTTC. Residues: CASSLFSQETQYF.

At least ten counts were recorded for this clonotype. One junction end does not reproduce the germline sequence, and a read error may be involved. The rearrangement uses TRBV7-7 and TRBJ2-5; 10 bases agree with TRBD2. In germline, CDR1 is SSHAT, CDR2 FNYEAQ (reference sequence). CDR3 length equals 15 residues. The CDR3 DNA is TGTGCTAGCAGCTTAACAGCGGGAGGGGCAGAGACCCAGTACTTC. It encodes CASSLTAGGAETQYF.

J is TRBJ2-1 and V is TRBV12-5; 9 bases line up with TRBD2. J lost 3 bases, V lost 3 bases, and 9 bases had no gene match. Germline CDR1 is LGHNT and CDR2 is FRNRAP. The CDR3 is 17 amino acids. The chain's CDR3 is CASGFVRGRGGYNEQFF. For the CDR3, the DNA is TGTGCTAGTGGTTTCGTACGGGGGCGGGGGGGCTACAATGAGCAGTTCTTC.

In this sample, this clonotype turned up a few times. This chain uses TRBV28 with TRBJ2-7, with D possibly matching TRBD1 (6 bases). The CDR3 covers 16 residues. The V end lost 6 bases, the J end lost 3 bases, and 21 bases lay between the germline ends. Germline loops: CDR1 MDHEN, CDR2 SYDVKM. CDR3 bases: TGTGCCAGCAGCTTCCTCGGACAGAGAGGGGACTACGAGCAGTACTTC. Protein sequence: CASSFLGQRGDYEQYF.

The chain employs TRBV2 and TRBJ2-3; no clear D. V was trimmed by 3 bases and J by 3 bases, leaving 4 bases between them. The CDR3 loop spans 12 amino acids. The V gene's germline CDR1 is SNHLY and CDR2 FYNNEI. The chain's CDR3 is CASSERTDTQYF. CDR3 nucleotides: TGTGCCAGCAGTGAGAGGACAGATACGCAGTATTTT.

The V and J genes are TRBV29-1 and TRBJ1-5; maybe TRBD1 (6 bases). This CDR3 is built from 14 residues. The V gene lost 8 bases and the J gene lost 2 bases, with 16 bases spanning the gap. From germline, CDR1 is SQVTM and CDR2 ANQGSEA. The CDR3: CSFGGARGNQPQHF. In DNA form, the CDR3 reads TGCAGCTTTGGGGGGGCTAGAGGCAATCAGCCCCAGCATTTT.

The rearrangement uses TRBV15 and TRBJ1-4; 10 nucleotides match TRBD1. The junction had 4 bases not matched to a gene; V was cut back by 1 base and J by 8 bases. The CDR3 is made up of 15 amino acids. Germline V lookup: CDR1 LNHNV, CDR2 YYDKDF (reference sequence). The CDR3 DNA follows: TGTGCCACCAGCAGAGCCGGGACAGGGGAGGAAAAACTGTTTTTT. This gives the protein CATSRAGTGEEKLFF.

This chain links TRBV7-3 with TRBJ2-3, with unresolved D. This CDR3 is built from 14 residues. The germline gives CDR1 SGHTA, CDR2 FQGTGA. Trimming left V 5 bases short and J 5 bases short, with 14 bases between. CDR3 in amino acids: CASSLSRAEDTQYF. The CDR3 coding sequence is TGTGCCAGCAGCCTGTCGAGAGCCGAAGATACGCAGTATTTT.

This clonotype has ten or more counts. The V gene is TRBV7-9, the J gene TRBJ2-7; no definite D call. The CDR3 extends over 13 amino acids. V was pared by 1 base and J by 2 bases, with 6 bases between. Germline V gene data show CDR1 as SEHNR and CDR2 as FQNEAQ (reference sequence). CDR3 in amino acids: CASSLEGPYEQYF. The CDR3 region has the DNA TGTGCCAGCAGCTTAGAGGGTCCCTACGAGCAGTACTTC.

Concerning this clonotype: A much more abundant neighbour one base away suggests this may be a read error. The chain couples TRBV20-1 to TRBJ2-7, with D possibly being TRBD1 (6 bases). V was pared by 5 bases and J by 6 bases, with 20 bases between. Germline CDR1 and CDR2: DFQATT and SNEGSKA (reference sequence). The CDR3 is made up of 14 amino acids. The CDR3 DNA reads TGCAGTGCTTTCAACAGGGTTTGTCCCTCCGAGCAGTACTTC. Translated, it gives CSAFNRVCPSEQYF.

This clonotype was counted at least ten times. The rearrangement uses TRBV7-8 and TRBJ2-7; 7 bases line up with TRBD1. The CDR3 is 13 amino acids. Unmatched junction bases numbered 4, after V lost 5 bases and J lost 3 bases. Germline V CDR1 and CDR2: SGHVS, FQNEAQ. CDR3 sequence reads: CASSTDRNYEQYF. The CDR3 DNA follows: TGTGCCAGCAGCACGGACAGGAACTACGAGCAGTACTTC.

A remark on this clonotype: This may stem from a read error, because a much larger clone lies one nucleotide away. The CDR3 reads CASSFEGDAQYF. The CDR3 region has the DNA TGTGCCAGCAGCTTTGAGGGGGACGCGCAGTACTTC. The gene calls are TRBV11-2 and TRBJ2-7; D might be TRBD1 (6 bases). Germline CDR1 reads SGHAT; CDR2 reads FQNNGV. The CDR3 has 12 residues. Trimming cost V 3 bases and J 9 bases, with 12 bases left between them. Drawing the rest from reference TRBV11-2 and TRBJ2-7, the complete variable domain is EAGVAQSPRYKIIEKRQSVAFWCNPISGHATLYWYQQILGQGPKLLIQFQNNGVVDDSQLPKDRFSAERLKGVDSTLKIQPAKLEDSAVYLCASSFEGDAQYFGPGTRLTVT.

This chain uses TRBV30 with TRBJ1-3, with D possibly matching TRBD1 (6 bases). Per the germline V gene, CDR1 is GTSNPN and CDR2 is SVGIG (reference sequence). This CDR3 is built from 13 residues. V dropped 4 bases and J dropped 7 bases, with 14 bases sitting between them. Here the CDR3 DNA reads TGTGCCTGGACCAGAGGGGGGGTGAACACCATATATTTT. Its protein product is CAWTRGGVNTIYF. The complete variable domain, with remaining parts taken from reference TRBV30 and TRBJ1-3, reads SQTIHQWPATLVQPVGSPLSLECTVEGTSNPNLYWYRQAAGRGLQLLFYSVGIGQISSEVPQNLSASRPQDRQFILSSKKLLLSDSGFYLCAWTRGGVNTIYFGEGSWLTVV.

About this clonotype: Sequence at one end of the junction differs from germline and may be a read error. The chain links TRBV30 to TRBJ1-4, with a tentative D call TRBD1 (6 bases). In germline, CDR1 is GTSNPN, CDR2 SVGIG (reference sequence). The CDR3 consists of 13 residues. The CDR3 sequence is CAWSVGANEELFF. The CDR3 DNA reads as TGTGCCTGGAGTGTGGGGGCTAATGAAGAACTGTTTTTT.